These 23 T cell receptor beta chains were all obtained from the same sample, sequenced in a study of cytomegalovirus exposure and HLA in healthy donors. The PCR employed 60 Vbeta primers together with 13 Jbeta primers. The method was immunoSEQ multiplex PCR; TCRdb's version includes in-frame clones alone and lacks a portion of them. This sample yields 150,000 to 200,000 clones, of which roughly 79% are seen a single time; approximately 2% belongs to the top ten. Sequencing was performed on PBMCs. These receptors were collected from a young woman in good health and CMV-seropositive.

This clone has only a few counts. This chain connects TRBV2 to TRBJ2-1, with 8 bases aligning to TRBD2. CDR1 SNHLY and CDR2 FYNNEI come from the germline V gene. The trim removed 7 bases at V and 4 bases at J, leaving 9 bases unmatched. The CDR3 is 15 residues long. CDR3 protein: CASKNGLAVYNEQFF. The CDR3 nucleotides are TGTGCCAGCAAGAACGGACTAGCAGTTTACAATGAGCAGTTCTTC.

A remark on this clone: The junction departs from germline at one end; a sequencing error may be responsible. The V and J genes are TRBV6-5 and TRBJ2-1; 10 bases line up with TRBD2. This CDR3 comprises 16 residues. Germline CDR1 reads MNHEY; CDR2 reads SVGAGI. The CDR3 spells CAGSLRAGGIRVEQFF. CDR3 sequence (DNA): TGTGCCGGCAGTTTAAGAGCGGGGGGGATCAGAGTCGAGCAGTTCTTC.

This sequence joins TRBV5-6 and TRBJ2-7; 7 nucleotides match TRBD2. The germline V gene encodes CDR1 SGHDT and CDR2 YYEEEE. This CDR3 contains 14 residues. V lost 3 bases and J lost 7; bases outside the gene matches: 10. CDR3 sequence (DNA): TGTGCCAGCAGCTCCCAGGGAGGGCTGTGGGAGCAGTACTTC. It yields the protein CASSSQGGLWEQYF. Full variable domain (remainder filled in from reference TRBV5-6 and TRBJ2-7): DAGVTQSPTHLIKTRGQQVTLRCSPKSGHDTVSWYQQALGQGPQFIFQYYEEEERQRGNFPDRFSGHQFPNYSSELNVNALLLGDSALYLCASSSQGGLWEQYFGPGTRLTVT.

This rearrangement joins TRBV28 to TRBJ1-1, with TRBD1 identical over 8 bases. The CDR3 has 11 amino acids. Trimming removed 11 bases from V and 5 bases from J; junction bases left unmatched: 4. CDR1 and CDR2 from the germline V gene are MDHEN and SYDVKM. CDR3 protein: CAARGLTEAFF. The CDR3 region has the DNA TGTGCCGCCAGGGGGCTGACTGAAGCTTTCTTT.

A single count supports this clone. This chain connects TRBV19 to TRBJ1-5; D not certain. The V gene lost 1 base and the J gene lost 0 bases, with 13 bases spanning the gap. Germline V CDR1 and CDR2: LNHDA, SQIVND (reference sequence). The CDR3 is made up of 17 amino acids. The CDR3 is CASSIAWAEYSNQPQHF. CDR3 DNA sequence: TGTGCCAGTAGTATAGCGTGGGCAGAATATAGCAATCAGCCCCAGCATTTT. The variable domain in full, completed from reference TRBV19 and TRBJ1-5, reads DGGITQSPKYLFRKEGQNVTLSCEQNLNHDAMYWYRQDPGQGLRLIYYSQIVNDFQKGDIAEGYSVSREKKESFPLTVTSAQKNPTAFYLCASSIAWAEYSNQPQHFGDGTRLSIL.

The chain joins TRBV9 to TRBJ2-3, with 8 bases matching TRBD2. After removal of 1 base from V and 6 bases from J, the junction contained 4 bases not matched to a gene. The CDR3 is made up of 14 amino acids. The germline V gene has CDR1 SGDLS and CDR2 YYNGEE. The CDR3 loop is CASSVQAGVDTQYF. The DNA for the CDR3 is TGTGCCAGCAGCGTACAAGCGGGAGTGGATACGCAGTATTTT.

V usage is TRBV18 and J usage is TRBJ1-1, with 7 positions matching TRBD1. J gave up 4 bases and V 5 bases, and 7 bases lay outside the gene matches. The V gene's germline CDR1 is KGHSH and CDR2 LQKENI. There are 14 residues in the CDR3. The CDR3 DNA sequence: TGTGCCAGCTCAATTAACAGGGGAGCCACTGAAGCTTTCTTT. It yields the protein CASSINRGATEAFF.

This clone showed up just a few times. The chain links TRBV25-1 to TRBJ2-1; 9 bases map to TRBD1. CDR1 and CDR2 (germline): MGHDK, SYGVNS. CDR3 size: 16 residues. The J segment lost 3 bases and the V segment lost 5 bases, leaving 8 bases of the junction unmatched. Here the CDR3 reads CASSRTSGQGYNEQFF. The CDR3 DNA reads as TGTGCCAGCAGTAGAACTTCGGGACAGGGCTACAATGAGCAGTTCTTC.

The genes are TRBV6-5 and TRBJ1-2, with a tentative D call TRBD1 (5 bases). The germline CDR1 and CDR2 sequences are MNHEY and SVGAGI. This CDR3 has 15 residues. The V end lost 4 bases, the J end lost 4 bases, and 16 bases lay between the germline ends. DNA for the CDR3: TGTGCCAGCAGTTCACCGGGACTCCTTCCCTATGGCTACACCTTC. Encoded protein: CASSSPGLLPYGYTF.

The rearrangement uses TRBV5-5 and TRBJ2-3; TRBD1 matches 7 bases. Per the germline V gene, CDR1 is SGHKS and CDR2 is YYEKEE (reference sequence). This CDR3 has 13 amino acids. The V and J ends lost 0 bases and 8 bases, in that order; junction bases with no gene match: 3. The CDR3 spells CASSLDAGGTQYF. The CDR3 bases are TGTGCCAGCAGCTTGGATGCAGGGGGTACGCAGTATTTT.

CDR3 region: CAWKFTEKSEAFF. The CDR3 coding sequence is TGTGCCTGGAAGTTTACGGAGAAATCTGAAGCTTTCTTT. The chain couples TRBV30 to TRBJ1-1; D remains unclear. Trimming stripped 4 bases from V and 6 bases from J, with 15 bases between. The CDR3 sequence is 13 residues long. CDR1 is GTSNPN, CDR2 SVGIG, per germline (reference sequence).

CDR3 nucleotides: TGTGCCAGCAGTTCCAGGGGGCGCGATAATGAAAAACTGTTTTTT. Encoded protein: CASSSRGRDNEKLFF. J is TRBJ1-4 and V is TRBV28, with 8 bases fitting TRBD1. This CDR3 contains 15 residues. Germline lookup yields CDR1 MDHEN and CDR2 SYDVKM. V was clipped by 4 bases and J by 4 bases; unmatched bases: 5.

The V call is TRBV5-4, the J call TRBJ2-7; 8 bases map to TRBD1. Per germline, CDR1 SGHNT and CDR2 YYREEE (reference sequence). The CDR3 is 14 residues long. With 4 bases clipped from V and 5 bases from J, the junction kept 8 bases outside the gene matches. CDR3 in amino acids: CASSPGQGRHEQYF. CDR3 coding DNA: TGTGCCAGCAGCCCCGGACAGGGCCGCCACGAGCAGTACTTC. The full variable domain, completed using reference TRBV5-4 and TRBJ2-7, is ETGVTQSPTHLIKTRGQQVTLRCSSQSGHNTVSWYQQALGQGPQFIFQYYREEENGRGNFPPRFSGLQFPNYSSELNVNALELDDSALYLCASSPGQGRHEQYFGPGTRLTVT.

The DNA for the CDR3 is TGTGCCAGCAGCGTGGCAGGGCTGAACACTGAAGCTTTCTTT. Translation: CASSVAGLNTEAFF. The chain joins TRBV9 to TRBJ1-1; weak D call: TRBD1 (5 bases). The V gene lost 2 bases and the J gene lost 0 bases, with 8 bases spanning the gap. This CDR3 has 14 amino acids. Germline V gene lookup returns CDR1 SGDLS and CDR2 YYNGEE.

V usage is TRBV4-1 and J usage is TRBJ2-7; unclear D gene. The V gene lost 2 bases and the J gene lost 8 bases, with 22 bases spanning the gap. The CDR3 extends over 16 amino acids. CDR1 is MGHRA and CDR2 is YSYEKL in the germline V gene. CDR3 nucleotides: TGCGCCAGCAGCCAACAACTTCAGTGGGTGGAGTGGAAGCAGTACTTC. This codes for CASSQQLQWVEWKQYF.

In its sample, this clone was seen once. The CDR3 DNA sequence: TGTGCCGTCAGGACAGACTACATGAACACTGAAGCTTTCTTT. Residues: CAVRTDYMNTEAFF. The chain combines TRBV15 with TRBJ1-1, with D maybe TRBD1 (6 bases). CDR3 length: 14 amino acids. Germline V lookup: CDR1 LNHNV, CDR2 YYDKDF (reference sequence). Trimming stripped 11 bases from V and 0 bases from J, with 16 bases between.

The chain links TRBV13 to TRBJ2-3, with 8 bases fitting TRBD1. The V segment lost 5 bases and the J segment 8 bases; nucleotides outside the gene matches: 12. This CDR3 is built from 15 residues. Germline V lookup: CDR1 PRHDT, CDR2 FYEKMQ (reference sequence). The CDR3 spells CASSETRGPLITQYF. In nucleotides, the CDR3 is TGTGCCAGCAGCGAGACCAGGGGGCCACTGATTACGCAGTATTTT.

The J gene is TRBJ1-1, the V gene TRBV7-6, with a tentative D call TRBD1 (6 bases). Germline V gene sequence: CDR1 SGHVS, CDR2 FNYEAQ. Trimming took off 4 bases at V and 1 base at J, with 7 bases between the two ends. This CDR3 has 13 residues. CDR3 sequence reads: CASSSQGNTEAFF. The CDR3 nucleotides are TGTGCCAGCAGCTCACAGGGGAACACTGAAGCTTTCTTT.

This chain connects TRBV9 to TRBJ1-1; 7 positions agree with TRBD1. The CDR3 contains 14 residues. V was pared by 0 bases and J by 5 bases, with 4 bases of the junction left unmatched. Germline-derived CDR1 and CDR2 are SGDLS and YYNGEE. Here the CDR3 DNA reads TGTGCCAGCAGCGTAGGACAGGGTCAAACTGAAGCTTTCTTT. It yields the protein CASSVGQGQTEAFF.

The CDR3 here is CASSLLSGNTIYF. CDR3 DNA: TGTGCCAGCAGCTTACTCTCTGGAAACACCATATATTTT. The chain recombines TRBV7-2 with TRBJ1-3; no reliable D call. With 2 bases removed from V and 0 bases from J, the gap between germline ends came to 2 bases. Germline V CDR1 and CDR2: SGHTA, FQGNSA. This CDR3 has 13 residues. The complete variable domain, with remaining parts taken from reference TRBV7-2 and TRBJ1-3, reads GAGVSQSPSNKVTEKGKDVELRCDPISGHTALYWYRQSLGQGLEFLIYFQGNSAPDKSGLPSDRFSAERTGGSVSTLTIQRTQQEDSAVYLCASSLLSGNTIYFGEGSWLTVV.

This rearrangement joins TRBV6-1 to TRBJ1-5; TRBD1 agrees at 9 bases. The CDR3 covers 16 residues. CDR1 and CDR2 from the germline V gene are MNHNS and SASEGT. V shed 1 base and J 4 bases; nucleotides not matched to a gene: 5. The CDR3 sequence is CASSEDRGQGNQPQHF. The CDR3 bases are TGTGCCAGCAGTGAAGACAGGGGGCAGGGGAATCAGCCCCAGCATTTT.

V is TRBV6-1 and J is TRBJ2-5, with a possible D match to TRBD2 (6 bases). The CDR3 loop spans 15 amino acids. Germline lookup yields CDR1 MNHNS and CDR2 SASEGT. Trimming took off 6 bases at V and 7 bases at J, with 21 bases between the two ends. CDR3: CASSAYSGPGGTQYF. As DNA, the CDR3 is TGTGCCAGCAGCGCCTATAGTGGCCCCGGGGGGACCCAGTACTTC.

This rearrangement joins TRBV10-3 to TRBJ2-2; perhaps TRBD2 as D (6 bases). Germline values: CDR1 ENHRY, CDR2 SYGVKD. The CDR3 is 16 residues long. Deletions cut 6 bases from V and 0 bases from J, with 14 bases between. This CDR3 is CAIRGDGGTNTGELFF. CDR3 bases: TGTGCCATCAGGGGGGACGGCGGGACGAACACCGGGGAGCTGTTTTTT.